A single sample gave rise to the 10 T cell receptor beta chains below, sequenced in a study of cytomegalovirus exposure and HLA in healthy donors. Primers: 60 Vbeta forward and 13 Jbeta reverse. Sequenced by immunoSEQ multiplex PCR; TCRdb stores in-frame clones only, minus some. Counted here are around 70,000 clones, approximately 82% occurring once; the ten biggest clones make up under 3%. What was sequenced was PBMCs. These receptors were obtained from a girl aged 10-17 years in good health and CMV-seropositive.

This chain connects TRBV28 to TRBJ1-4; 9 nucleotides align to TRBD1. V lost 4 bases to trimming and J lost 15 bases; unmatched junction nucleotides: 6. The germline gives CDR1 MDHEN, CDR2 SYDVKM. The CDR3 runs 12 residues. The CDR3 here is CASSWPGTGMFF. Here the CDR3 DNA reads TGTGCCAGCAGTTGGCCCGGGACAGGGATGTTTTTT.

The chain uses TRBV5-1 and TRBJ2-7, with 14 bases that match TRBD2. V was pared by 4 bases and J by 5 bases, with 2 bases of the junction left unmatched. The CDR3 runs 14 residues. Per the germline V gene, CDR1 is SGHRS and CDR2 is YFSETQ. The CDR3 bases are TGCGCCAGCAGCGAGGGACTAGCGGGGGACGAGCAGTACTTC. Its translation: CASSEGLAGDEQYF.

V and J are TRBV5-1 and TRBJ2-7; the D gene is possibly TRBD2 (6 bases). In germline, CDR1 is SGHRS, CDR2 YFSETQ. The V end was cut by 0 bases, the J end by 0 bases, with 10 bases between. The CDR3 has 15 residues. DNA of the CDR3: TGCGCCAGCAGCTTGGATGGCGGGGCCTCCTACGAGCAGTACTTC. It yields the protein CASSLDGGASYEQYF.

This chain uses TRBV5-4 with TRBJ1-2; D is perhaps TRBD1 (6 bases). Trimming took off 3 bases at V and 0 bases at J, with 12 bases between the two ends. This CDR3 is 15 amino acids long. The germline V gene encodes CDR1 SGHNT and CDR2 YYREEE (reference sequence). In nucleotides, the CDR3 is TGTGCCAGCAGCTCACATACAGGGACTAACTATGGCTACACCTTC. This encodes CASSSHTGTNYGYTF.

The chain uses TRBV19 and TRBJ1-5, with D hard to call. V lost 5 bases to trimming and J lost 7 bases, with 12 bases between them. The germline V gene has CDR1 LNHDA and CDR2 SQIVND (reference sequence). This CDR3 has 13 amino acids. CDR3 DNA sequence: TGTGCCAGTAGTTTCGGGGTTAGACAGCCCCAGCATTTT. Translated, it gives CASSFGVRQPQHF.

CDR3 nucleotide sequence: TGTGCCAGCAGCGACGGGGACTTCCAAGAGACCCAGTACTTC. Protein product: CASSDGDFQETQYF. The chain joins TRBV5-6 to TRBJ2-5, with D possibly matching TRBD2 (6 bases). This CDR3 is built from 14 residues. Germline lookup yields CDR1 SGHDT and CDR2 YYEEEE. V lost 4 bases, J lost 1 base, and 11 bases lay in between.

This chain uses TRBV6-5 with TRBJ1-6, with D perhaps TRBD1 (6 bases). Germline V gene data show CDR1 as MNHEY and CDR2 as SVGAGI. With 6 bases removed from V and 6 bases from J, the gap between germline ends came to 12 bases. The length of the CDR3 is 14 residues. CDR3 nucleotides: TGTGCCAGCAGCCTGACAGGAACTAATTCACCCCTCCACTTT. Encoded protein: CASSLTGTNSPLHF.

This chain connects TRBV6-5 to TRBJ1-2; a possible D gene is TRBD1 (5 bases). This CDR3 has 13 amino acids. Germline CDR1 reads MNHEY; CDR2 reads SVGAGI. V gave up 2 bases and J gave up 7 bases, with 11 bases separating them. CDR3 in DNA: TGTGCCAGCAGTTACGTAGGGGCCGGTGGCTACACCTTC. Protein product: CASSYVGAGGYTF.

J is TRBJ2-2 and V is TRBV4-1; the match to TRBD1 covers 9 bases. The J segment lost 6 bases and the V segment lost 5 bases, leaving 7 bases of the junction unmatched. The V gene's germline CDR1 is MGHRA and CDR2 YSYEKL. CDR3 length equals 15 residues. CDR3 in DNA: TGCGCCAGCAGCTCGACAGGGGGGTTCCCCGGGGAGCTGTTTTTT. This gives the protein CASSSTGGFPGELFF.

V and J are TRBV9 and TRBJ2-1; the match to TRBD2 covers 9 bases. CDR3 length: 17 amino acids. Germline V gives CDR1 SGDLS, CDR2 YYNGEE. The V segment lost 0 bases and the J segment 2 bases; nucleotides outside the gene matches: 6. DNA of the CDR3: TGTGCCAGCAGCGTAGATGCGGGGACTAGCCCCTACAATGAGCAGTTCTTC. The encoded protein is CASSVDAGTSPYNEQFF.